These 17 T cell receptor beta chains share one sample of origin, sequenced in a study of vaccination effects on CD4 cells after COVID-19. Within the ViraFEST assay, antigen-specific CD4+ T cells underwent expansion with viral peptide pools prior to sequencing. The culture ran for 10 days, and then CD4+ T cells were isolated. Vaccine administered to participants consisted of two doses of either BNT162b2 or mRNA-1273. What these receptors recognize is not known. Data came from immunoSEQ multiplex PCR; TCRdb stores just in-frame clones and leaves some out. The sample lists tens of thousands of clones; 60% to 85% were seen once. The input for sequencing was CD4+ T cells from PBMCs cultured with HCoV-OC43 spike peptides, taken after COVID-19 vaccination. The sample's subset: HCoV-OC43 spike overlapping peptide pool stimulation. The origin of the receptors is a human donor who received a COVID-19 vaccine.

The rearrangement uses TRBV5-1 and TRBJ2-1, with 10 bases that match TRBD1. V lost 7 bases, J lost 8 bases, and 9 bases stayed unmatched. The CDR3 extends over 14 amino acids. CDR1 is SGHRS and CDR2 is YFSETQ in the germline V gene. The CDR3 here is CASSGTGVLDEQFF. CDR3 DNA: TGCGCCAGCTCCGGGACAGGGGTTTTGGATGAGCAGTTCTTC.

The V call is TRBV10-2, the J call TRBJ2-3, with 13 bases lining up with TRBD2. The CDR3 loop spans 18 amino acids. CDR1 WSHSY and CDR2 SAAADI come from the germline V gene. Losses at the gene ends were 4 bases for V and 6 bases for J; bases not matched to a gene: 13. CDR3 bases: TGCGCCAGCAGTGGGCCCGGGACTAGCGGGGATACCAGGGATACGCAGTATTTT. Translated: CASSGPGTSGDTRDTQYF.

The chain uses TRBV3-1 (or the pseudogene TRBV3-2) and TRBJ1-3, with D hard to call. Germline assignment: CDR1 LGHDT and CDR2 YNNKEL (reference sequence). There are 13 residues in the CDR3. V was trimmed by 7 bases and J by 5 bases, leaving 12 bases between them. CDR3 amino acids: CASTLGLRNTIYF. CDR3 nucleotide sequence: TGTGCCAGCACCTTAGGGCTGAGAAACACCATATATTTT.

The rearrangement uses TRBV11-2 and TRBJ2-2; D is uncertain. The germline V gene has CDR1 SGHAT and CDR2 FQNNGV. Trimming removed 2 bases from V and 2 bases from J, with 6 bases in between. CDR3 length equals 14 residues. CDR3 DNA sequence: TGTGCCAGCAGCTTACGTATCAACACCGGGGAGCTGTTTTTT. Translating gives CASSLRINTGELFF.

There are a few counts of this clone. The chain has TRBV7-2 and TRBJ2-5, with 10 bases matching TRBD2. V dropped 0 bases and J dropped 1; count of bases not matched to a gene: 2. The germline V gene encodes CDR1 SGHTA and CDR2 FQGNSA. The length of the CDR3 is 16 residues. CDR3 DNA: TGTGCCAGCAGCTTAGCCGGGACTAGCGTCCAAGAGACCCAGTACTTC. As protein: CASSLAGTSVQETQYF.

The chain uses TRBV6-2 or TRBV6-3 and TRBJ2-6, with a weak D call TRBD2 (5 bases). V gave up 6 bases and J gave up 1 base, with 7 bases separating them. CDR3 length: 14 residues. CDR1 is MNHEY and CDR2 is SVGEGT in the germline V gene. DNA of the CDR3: TGTGCCAGCAGCCGGGAATCTGGGGCCAACGTCCTGACTTTC. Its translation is CASSRESGANVLTF.

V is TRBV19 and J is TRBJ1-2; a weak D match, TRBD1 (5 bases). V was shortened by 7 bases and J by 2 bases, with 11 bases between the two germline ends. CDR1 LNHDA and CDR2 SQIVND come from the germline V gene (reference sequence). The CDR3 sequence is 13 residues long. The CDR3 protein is CASKGTLNYGYTF. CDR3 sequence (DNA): TGTGCCAGTAAAGGGACCTTAAACTATGGCTACACCTTC. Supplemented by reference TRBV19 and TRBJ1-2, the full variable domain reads DGGITQSPKYLFRKEGQNVTLSCEQNLNHDAMYWYRQDPGQGLRLIYYSQIVNDFQKGDIAEGYSVSREKKESFPLTVTSAQKNPTAFYLCASKGTLNYGYTFGSGTRLTVV.

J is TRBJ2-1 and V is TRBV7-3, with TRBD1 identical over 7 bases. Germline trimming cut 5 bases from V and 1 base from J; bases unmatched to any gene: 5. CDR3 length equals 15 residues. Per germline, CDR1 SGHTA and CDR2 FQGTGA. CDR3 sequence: CASSPDRVSYNEQFF. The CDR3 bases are TGTGCCAGCAGCCCCGACAGGGTGTCCTACAATGAGCAGTTCTTC.

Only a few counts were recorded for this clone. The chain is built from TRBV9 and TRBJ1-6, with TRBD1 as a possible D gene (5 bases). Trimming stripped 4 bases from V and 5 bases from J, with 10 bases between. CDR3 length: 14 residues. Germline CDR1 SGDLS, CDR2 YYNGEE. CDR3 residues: CASSSEQDNSPLHF. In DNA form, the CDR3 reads TGTGCCAGCAGCTCCGAACAGGATAATTCACCCCTCCACTTT.

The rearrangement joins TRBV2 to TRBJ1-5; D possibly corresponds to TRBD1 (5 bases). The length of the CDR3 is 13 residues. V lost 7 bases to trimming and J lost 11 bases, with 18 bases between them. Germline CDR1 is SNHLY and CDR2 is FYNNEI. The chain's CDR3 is CASIRDVNGAQHF. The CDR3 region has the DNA TGTGCCAGCATCCGGGACGTTAACGGGGCCCAGCATTTT.

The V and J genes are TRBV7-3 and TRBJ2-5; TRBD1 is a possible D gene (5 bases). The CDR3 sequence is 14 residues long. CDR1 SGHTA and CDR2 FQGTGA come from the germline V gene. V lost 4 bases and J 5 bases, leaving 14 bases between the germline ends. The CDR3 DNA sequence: TGTGCCAGCAGCTCTGACAGATTTACCGAGACCCAGTACTTC. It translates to CASSSDRFTETQYF.

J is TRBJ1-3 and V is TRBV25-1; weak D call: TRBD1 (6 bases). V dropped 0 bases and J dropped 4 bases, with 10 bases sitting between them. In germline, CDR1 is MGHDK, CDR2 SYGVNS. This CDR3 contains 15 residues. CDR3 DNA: TGTGCCAGCAGTGAATATACAGGGAGCGGAAACACCATATATTTT. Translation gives CASSEYTGSGNTIYF.

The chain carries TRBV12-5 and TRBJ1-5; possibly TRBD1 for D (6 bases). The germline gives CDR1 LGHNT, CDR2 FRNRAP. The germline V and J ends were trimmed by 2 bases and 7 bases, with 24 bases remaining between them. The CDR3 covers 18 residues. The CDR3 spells CASGLTLRDRGLVQPQHF. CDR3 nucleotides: TGTGCTAGTGGTTTGACCCTCCGGGACCGGGGGCTCGTACAGCCCCAGCATTTT. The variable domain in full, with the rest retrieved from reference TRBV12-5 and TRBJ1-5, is DARVTQTPRHKVTEMGQEVTMRCQPILGHNTVFWYRQTMMQGLELLAYFRNRAPLDDSGMPKDRFSAEMPDATLATLKIQPSEPRDSAVYFCASGLTLRDRGLVQPQHFGDGTRLSIL.

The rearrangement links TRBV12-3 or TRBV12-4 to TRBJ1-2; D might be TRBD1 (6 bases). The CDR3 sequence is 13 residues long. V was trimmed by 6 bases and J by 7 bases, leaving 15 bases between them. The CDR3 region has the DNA TGTGCCAGCAGCCACTATGGGGGGCCTGGCTACACCTTC. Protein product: CASSHYGGPGYTF.

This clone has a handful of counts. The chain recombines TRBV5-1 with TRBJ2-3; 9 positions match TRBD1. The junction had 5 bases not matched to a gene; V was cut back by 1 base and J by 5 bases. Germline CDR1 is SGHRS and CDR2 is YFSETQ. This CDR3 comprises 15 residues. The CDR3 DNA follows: TGCGCCAGCAGCTTGCGGGACAGGGCCGAAGATACGCAGTATTTT. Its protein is CASSLRDRAEDTQYF.

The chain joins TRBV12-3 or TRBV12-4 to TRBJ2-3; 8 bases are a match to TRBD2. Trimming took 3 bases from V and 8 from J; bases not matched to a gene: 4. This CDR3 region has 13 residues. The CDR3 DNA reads TGTGCCAGCAGTTTTTCCCGGGAGGGTACGCAGTATTTT. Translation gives CASSFSREGTQYF.

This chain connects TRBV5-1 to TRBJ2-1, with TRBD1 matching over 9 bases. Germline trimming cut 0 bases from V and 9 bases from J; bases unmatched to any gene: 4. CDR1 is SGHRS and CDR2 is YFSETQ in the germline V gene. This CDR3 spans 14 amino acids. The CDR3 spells CASSLGTGVPEQFF. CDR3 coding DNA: TGCGCCAGCAGCTTGGGGACAGGGGTTCCTGAGCAGTTCTTC. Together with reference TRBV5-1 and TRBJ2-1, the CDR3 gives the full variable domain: KAGVTQTPRYLIKTRGQQVTLSCSPISGHRSVSWYQQTPGQGLQFLFEYFSETQRNKGNFPGRFSGRQFSNSRSEMNVSTLELGDSALYLCASSLGTGVPEQFFGPGTRLTVL.